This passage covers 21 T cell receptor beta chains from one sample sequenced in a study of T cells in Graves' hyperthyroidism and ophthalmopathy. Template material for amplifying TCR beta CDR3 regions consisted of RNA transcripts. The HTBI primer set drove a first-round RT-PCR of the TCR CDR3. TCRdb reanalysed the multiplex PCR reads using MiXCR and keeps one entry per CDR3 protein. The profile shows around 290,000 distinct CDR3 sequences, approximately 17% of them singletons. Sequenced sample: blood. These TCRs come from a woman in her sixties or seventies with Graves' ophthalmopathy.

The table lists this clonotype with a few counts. The CDR3 loop reads CASSQGNLYSNQPQHF. CDR3 DNA sequence: TGTGCCAGCAGCCAAGGTAACCTCTATAGCAATCAGCCCCAGCATTTT. The chain joins TRBV4-2 to TRBJ1-5; D gene ambiguous. V dropped 1 base and J dropped 0 bases, with 10 bases sitting between them. The germline CDR1 and CDR2 sequences are LGHNA and YNFKEQ. The CDR3 totals 16 residues.

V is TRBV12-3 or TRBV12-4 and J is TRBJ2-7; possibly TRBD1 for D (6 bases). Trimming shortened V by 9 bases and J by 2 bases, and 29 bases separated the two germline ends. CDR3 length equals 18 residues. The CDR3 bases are TGTGCCAGTACTTCGCGGCTTCACAGGGATCCCCTGACCTACGAGCAGTACTTC. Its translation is CASTSRLHRDPLTYEQYF.

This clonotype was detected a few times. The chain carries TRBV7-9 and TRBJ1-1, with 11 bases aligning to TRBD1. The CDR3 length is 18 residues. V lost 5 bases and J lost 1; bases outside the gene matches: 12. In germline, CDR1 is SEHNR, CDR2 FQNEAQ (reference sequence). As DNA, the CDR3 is TGTGCCAGCAGCACCAAACCGGGACAGGGGGTCCAGAACACTGAAGCTTTCTTT. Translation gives CASSTKPGQGVQNTEAFF.

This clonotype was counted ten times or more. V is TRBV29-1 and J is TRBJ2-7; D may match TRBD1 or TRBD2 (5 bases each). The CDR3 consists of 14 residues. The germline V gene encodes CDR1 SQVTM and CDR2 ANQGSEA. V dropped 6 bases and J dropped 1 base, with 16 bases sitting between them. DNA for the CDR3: TGCAGCGTCGCCCCGGGACGGACATCCTACGAGCAGTACTTC. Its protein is CSVAPGRTSYEQYF.

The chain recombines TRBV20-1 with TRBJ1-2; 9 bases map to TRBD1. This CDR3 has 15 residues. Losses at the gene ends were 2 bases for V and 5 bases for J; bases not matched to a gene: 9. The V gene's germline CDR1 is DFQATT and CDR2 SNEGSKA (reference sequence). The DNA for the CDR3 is TGCAGTGCTAGATCGATCCCGGGACAGGGTTATGGCTACACCTTC. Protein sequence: CSARSIPGQGYGYTF.

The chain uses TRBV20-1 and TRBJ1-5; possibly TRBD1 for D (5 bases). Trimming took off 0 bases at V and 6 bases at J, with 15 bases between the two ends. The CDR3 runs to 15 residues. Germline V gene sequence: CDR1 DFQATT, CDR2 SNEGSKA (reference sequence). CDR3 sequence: CSARDAGGWGQPQHF. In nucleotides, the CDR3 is TGCAGTGCTAGAGATGCGGGGGGATGGGGTCAGCCCCAGCATTTT.

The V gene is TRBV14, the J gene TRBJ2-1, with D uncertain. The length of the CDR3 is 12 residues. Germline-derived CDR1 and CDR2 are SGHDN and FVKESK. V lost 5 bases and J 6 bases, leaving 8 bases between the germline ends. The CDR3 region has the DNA TGTGCCAGCAGCAAGCCGGGCAATGAGCAGTTCTTC. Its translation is CASSKPGNEQFF.

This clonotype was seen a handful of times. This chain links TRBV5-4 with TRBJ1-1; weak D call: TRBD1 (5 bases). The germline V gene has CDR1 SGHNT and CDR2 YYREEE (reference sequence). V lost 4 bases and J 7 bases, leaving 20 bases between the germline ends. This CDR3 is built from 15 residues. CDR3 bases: TGTGCCAGCAGCCTCGACAGCGCCACCGTTTTTGAAGCTTTCTTT. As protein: CASSLDSATVFEAFF.

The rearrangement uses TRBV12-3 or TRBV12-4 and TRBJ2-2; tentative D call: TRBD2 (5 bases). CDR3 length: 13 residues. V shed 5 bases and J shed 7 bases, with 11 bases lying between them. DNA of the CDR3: TGTGCCAGCAGTAGCGGCTGGGGCGGGGAGCTGTTTTTT. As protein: CASSSGWGGELFF.

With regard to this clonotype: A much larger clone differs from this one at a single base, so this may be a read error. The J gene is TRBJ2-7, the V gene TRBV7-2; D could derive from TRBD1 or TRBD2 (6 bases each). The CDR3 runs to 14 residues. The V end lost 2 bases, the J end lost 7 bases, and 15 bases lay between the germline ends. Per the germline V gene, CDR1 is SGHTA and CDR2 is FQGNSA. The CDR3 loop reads CASSLISGEDEQYF. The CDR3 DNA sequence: TGTGCCAGCAGCTTAATCTCAGGGGAGGATGAGCAGTACTTC.

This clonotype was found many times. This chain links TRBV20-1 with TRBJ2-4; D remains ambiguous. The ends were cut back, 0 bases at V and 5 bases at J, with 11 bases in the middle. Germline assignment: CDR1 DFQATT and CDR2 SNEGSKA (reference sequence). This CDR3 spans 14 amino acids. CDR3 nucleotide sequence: TGCAGTGCTAGAGATCGGGCCAGTCAAAACATTCAGTACTTC. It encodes CSARDRASQNIQYF.

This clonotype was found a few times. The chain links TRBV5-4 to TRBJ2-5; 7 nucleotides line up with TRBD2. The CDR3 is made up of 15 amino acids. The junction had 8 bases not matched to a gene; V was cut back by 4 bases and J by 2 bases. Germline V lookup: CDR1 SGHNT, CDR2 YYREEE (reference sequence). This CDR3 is CASSPRSGFQETQYF. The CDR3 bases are TGTGCCAGCAGCCCCCGTAGCGGGTTTCAAGAGACCCAGTACTTC.

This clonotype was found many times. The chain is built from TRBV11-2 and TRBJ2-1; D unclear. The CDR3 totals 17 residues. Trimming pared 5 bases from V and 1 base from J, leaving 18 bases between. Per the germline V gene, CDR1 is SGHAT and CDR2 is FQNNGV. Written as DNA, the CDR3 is TGTGCCAGCAGCCCCATCCGCCGGGCCAGATCCTACAATGAGCAGTTCTTC. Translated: CASSPIRRARSYNEQFF.

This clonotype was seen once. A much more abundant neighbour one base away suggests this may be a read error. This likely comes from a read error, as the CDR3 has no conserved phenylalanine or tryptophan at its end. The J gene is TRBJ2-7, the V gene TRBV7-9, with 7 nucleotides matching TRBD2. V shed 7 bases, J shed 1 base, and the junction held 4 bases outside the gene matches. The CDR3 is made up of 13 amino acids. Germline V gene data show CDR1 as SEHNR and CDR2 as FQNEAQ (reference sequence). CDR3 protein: CASTTSASYEQYL. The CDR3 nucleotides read TGTGCCAGCACTACTAGCGCATCCTACGAGCAGTACCTC.

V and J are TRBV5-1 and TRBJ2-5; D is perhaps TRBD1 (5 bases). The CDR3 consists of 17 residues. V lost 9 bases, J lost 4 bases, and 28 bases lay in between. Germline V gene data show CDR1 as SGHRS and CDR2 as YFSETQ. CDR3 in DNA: TGCGCCACCCCAACTATCATGGTCAGGGCATTGTCAGAGACCCAGTACTTC. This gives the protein CATPTIMVRALSETQYF.

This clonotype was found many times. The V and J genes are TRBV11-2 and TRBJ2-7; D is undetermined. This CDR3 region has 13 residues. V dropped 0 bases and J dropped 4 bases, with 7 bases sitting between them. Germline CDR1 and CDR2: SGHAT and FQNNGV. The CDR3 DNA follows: TGTGCCAGCAGCTTAGAAAAGCATTACGAGCAGTACTTC. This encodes CASSLEKHYEQYF. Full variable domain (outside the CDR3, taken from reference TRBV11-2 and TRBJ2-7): EAGVAQSPRYKIIEKRQSVAFWCNPISGHATLYWYQQILGQGPKLLIQFQNNGVVDDSQLPKDRFSAERLKGVDSTLKIQPAKLEDSAVYLCASSLEKHYEQYFGPGTRLTVT.

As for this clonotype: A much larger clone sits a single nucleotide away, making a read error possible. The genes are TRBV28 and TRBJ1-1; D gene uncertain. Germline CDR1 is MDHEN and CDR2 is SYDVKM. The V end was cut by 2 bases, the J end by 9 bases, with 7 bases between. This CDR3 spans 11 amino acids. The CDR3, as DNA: TGTGCCAGCAGTTTAACGACTAAAGCTTTCTTT. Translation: CASSLTTKAFF. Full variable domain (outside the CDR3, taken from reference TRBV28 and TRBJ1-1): DVKVTQSSRYLVKRTGEKVFLECVQDMDHENMFWYRQDPGLGLRLIYFSYDVKMKEKGDIPEGYSVSREKKERFSLILESASTNQTSMYLCASSLTTKAFFGQGTRLTVV.

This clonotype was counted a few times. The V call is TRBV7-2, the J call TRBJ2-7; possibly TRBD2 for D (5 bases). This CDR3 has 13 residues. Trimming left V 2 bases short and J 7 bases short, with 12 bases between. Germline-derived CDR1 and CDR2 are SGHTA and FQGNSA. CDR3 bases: TGTGCCAGCAGCTTAAATGCGGGTAATGAGCAGTACTTC. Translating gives CASSLNAGNEQYF.

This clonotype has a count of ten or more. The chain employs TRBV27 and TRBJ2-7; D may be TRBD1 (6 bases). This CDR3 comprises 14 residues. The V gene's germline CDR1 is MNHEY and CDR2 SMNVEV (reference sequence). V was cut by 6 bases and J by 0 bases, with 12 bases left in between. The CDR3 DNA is TGTGCCAGCAGGCGACAGGACAGCTCCTACGAGCAGTACTTC. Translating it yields CASRRQDSSYEQYF.

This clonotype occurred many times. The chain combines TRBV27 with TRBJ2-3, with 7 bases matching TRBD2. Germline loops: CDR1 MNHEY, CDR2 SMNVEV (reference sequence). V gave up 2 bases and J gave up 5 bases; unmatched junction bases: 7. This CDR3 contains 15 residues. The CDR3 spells CASSLASGAGDTQYF. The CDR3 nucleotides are TGTGCCAGCAGTTTAGCCAGCGGGGCGGGAGATACGCAGTATTTT.

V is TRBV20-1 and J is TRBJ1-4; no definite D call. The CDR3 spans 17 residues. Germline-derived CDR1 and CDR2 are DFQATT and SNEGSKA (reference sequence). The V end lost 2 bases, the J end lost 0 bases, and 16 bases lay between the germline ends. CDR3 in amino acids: CSARLTRAPSTNEKLFF. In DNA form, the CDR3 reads TGCAGTGCTAGATTAACGAGGGCCCCTTCAACTAATGAAAAACTGTTTTTT.